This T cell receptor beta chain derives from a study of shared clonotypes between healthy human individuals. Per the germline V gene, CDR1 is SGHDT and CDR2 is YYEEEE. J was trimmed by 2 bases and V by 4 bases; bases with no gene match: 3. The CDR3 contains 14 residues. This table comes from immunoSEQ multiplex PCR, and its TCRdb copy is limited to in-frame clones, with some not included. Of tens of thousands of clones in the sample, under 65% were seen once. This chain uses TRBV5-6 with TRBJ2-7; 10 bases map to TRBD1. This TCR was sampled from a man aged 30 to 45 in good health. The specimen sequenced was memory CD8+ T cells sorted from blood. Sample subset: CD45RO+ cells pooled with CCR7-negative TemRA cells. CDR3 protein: CASSTGQGTYEQYF. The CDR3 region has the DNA TGTGCCAGCAGCACGGGACAGGGGACCTACGAGCAGTACTTC.